The clone carrying this T cell receptor beta chain occurred a few times. What it binds is not known. This specimen belongs to a study of T cell repertoires in cytomegalovirus infection. From the reads, TCRdb called clonotypes with MiXCR, one entry per CDR3 protein. The sample lists approximately 390,000 distinct CDR3 sequences; roughly a third were seen once. This receptor was obtained from a human donor in good health (CMV status not recorded). Some clones in this sample may be carry-over from other donors' samples. This specimen was cultured PBMCs, taken from culture after CMV antigen stimulation.

CDR3 region: CAIPLYGSADTQYF. CDR3 nucleotides: TGTGCCATTCCCTTATACGGGAGTGCAGATACGCAGTATTTT. This sequence joins TRBV7-2 and TRBJ2-3, with TRBD2 as a possible D gene (6 bases). V lost 10 bases to trimming and J lost 4 bases, with 18 bases between them. Germline-derived CDR1 and CDR2 are SGHTA and FQGNSA. This CDR3 contains 14 residues.